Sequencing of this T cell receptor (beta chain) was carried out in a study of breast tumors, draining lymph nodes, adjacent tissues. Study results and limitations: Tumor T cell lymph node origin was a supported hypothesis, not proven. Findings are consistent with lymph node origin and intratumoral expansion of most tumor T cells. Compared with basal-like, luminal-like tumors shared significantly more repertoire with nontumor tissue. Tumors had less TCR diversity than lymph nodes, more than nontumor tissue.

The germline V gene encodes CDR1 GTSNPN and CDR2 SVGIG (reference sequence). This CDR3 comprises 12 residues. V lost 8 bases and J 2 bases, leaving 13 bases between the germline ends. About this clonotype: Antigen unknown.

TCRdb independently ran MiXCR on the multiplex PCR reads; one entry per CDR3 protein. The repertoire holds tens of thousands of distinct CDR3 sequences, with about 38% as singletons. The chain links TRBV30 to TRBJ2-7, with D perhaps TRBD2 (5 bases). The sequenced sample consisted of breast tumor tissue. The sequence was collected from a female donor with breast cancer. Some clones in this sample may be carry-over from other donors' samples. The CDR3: CARKSGPYEQYF. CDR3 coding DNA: TGTGCCCGAAAAAGCGGTCCCTACGAGCAGTACTTC.